The 17 T cell receptor beta chains in this list originate from one sample, sequenced in a study of patients and donors after allogeneic stem cell transplantation. TCRdb re-derived calls from the RT-PCR reads in MiXCR, one entry per CDR3 protein. The sample includes around 160,000 distinct CDR3 sequences, 30% of them seen just once. Material for sequencing was blood, either unsorted or a sorted T cell fraction (not recorded which). The origin of the receptors is a human donor who was either an allogeneic HSCT recipient or a stem cell or donor lymphocyte infusion donor (not recorded which). It is not recorded whose cells these are; they may come from a transplant donor.

This clonotype turned up a few times. V is TRBV7-8 and J is TRBJ1-2; 8 positions match TRBD1. Germline-derived CDR1 and CDR2 are SGHVS and FQNEAQ. Trimming took 1 base from V and 4 from J; bases not matched to a gene: 5. This CDR3 contains 15 residues. CDR3 bases: TGTGCCAGCAGCTTAGTGTTGGGGACAGGCTATGGCTACACCTTC. It specifies CASSLVLGTGYGYTF.

This clonotype appeared a few times. The V and J genes are TRBV6-2 or TRBV6-3 and TRBJ2-1; D possibly uses TRBD1 or TRBD2 (5 bases each). The CDR3 loop spans 15 amino acids. The V gene lost 5 bases and the J gene lost 7 bases, with 18 bases spanning the gap. CDR1 and CDR2 (germline): MNHEY, SVGEGT. CDR3 nucleotides: TGTGCCAGCAGTCCGACAGTGGACTCGACAAATGAGCAGTTCTTC. Amino acids: CASSPTVDSTNEQFF.

V gene TRBV28 combines with J gene TRBJ2-7; TRBD1 agrees at 10 bases. Trimming removed 6 bases from V and 4 bases from J; junction bases left unmatched: 3. Germline CDR1 is MDHEN and CDR2 is SYDVKM. This CDR3 spans 13 amino acids. This chain's CDR3 is CASRRDRGYEQYF. CDR3 in DNA: TGTGCCAGCAGAAGGGACAGGGGTTACGAGCAGTACTTC.

This clonotype was detected only a few times. The chain uses TRBV2 and TRBJ1-2, with 7 positions matching TRBD1. Losses at the gene ends were 6 bases for V and 8 bases for J; bases not matched to a gene: 12. Germline-derived CDR1 and CDR2 are SNHLY and FYNNEI. This CDR3 is built from 14 residues. The CDR3 DNA sequence: TGTGCCAGCAGAGTGGGCAAGGGGGCAGGAGGCTACACCTTC. Translation: CASRVGKGAGGYTF.

Regarding this clonotype: The junction and the germline gene differ at one end; a read error may be behind it. The chain links TRBV7-7 to TRBJ2-5; maybe TRBD2 (7 bases). CDR1 is SSHAT and CDR2 is FNYEAQ in the germline V gene (reference sequence). This CDR3 has 14 amino acids. The CDR3 coding sequence is TGTGCTAGCAGCCCCCGGGGGGCCGTAGGGACCCAGTACTTC. Encoded protein: CASSPRGAVGTQYF.

The V and J genes are TRBV12-3 or TRBV12-4 and TRBJ2-1; a possible D gene is TRBD1 (6 bases). Trimming pared 7 bases from V and 8 bases from J, leaving 24 bases between. The length of the CDR3 is 16 residues. Written as DNA, the CDR3 is TGTGCCAGCACCCCGCCAGGGGCAGAAGGGGTCGATGAGCAGTTCTTC. It yields the protein CASTPPGAEGVDEQFF.

This chain joins TRBV7-9 and TRBJ2-7; D is perhaps TRBD2 (6 bases). This CDR3 comprises 14 residues. The V end was cut by 6 bases, the J end by 2 bases, with 14 bases between. The V gene's germline CDR1 is SEHNR and CDR2 FQNEAQ (reference sequence). CDR3: CASSFHAGPYEQYF. The CDR3 DNA sequence: TGTGCCAGCAGTTTCCACGCGGGACCCTACGAGCAGTACTTC.

The chain has TRBV7-2 and TRBJ2-5, with TRBD1 identical over 8 bases. Germline CDR1 reads SGHTA; CDR2 reads FQGNSA. J was trimmed by 1 base and V by 5 bases; bases with no gene match: 6. The CDR3 totals 15 residues. The CDR3 here is CASSQGQVFQETQYF. The CDR3, as DNA: TGTGCCAGCAGCCAGGGACAGGTTTTCCAAGAGACCCAGTACTTC.

The CDR3 reads CSASGGGYEQYF. The CDR3 bases are TGCAGTGCTAGCGGAGGGGGCTACGAGCAGTACTTC. The chain uses TRBV20-1 and TRBJ2-7, with D perhaps given as TRBD1 or TRBD2 (6 bases each). This CDR3 spans 12 amino acids. Trimming took off 3 bases at V and 3 bases at J, with 9 bases between the two ends. CDR1 and CDR2 (germline): DFQATT, SNEGSKA (reference sequence).

This clonotype has only a few counts. The V gene is TRBV9, the J gene TRBJ2-2; 9 nucleotides match TRBD1. Germline V gene data show CDR1 as SGDLS and CDR2 as YYNGEE. This CDR3 has 16 residues. The J segment lost 5 bases and the V segment lost 2 bases, leaving 7 bases of the junction unmatched. The CDR3 protein is CASSVVQGAETGELFF. The DNA for the CDR3 is TGTGCCAGCAGCGTTGTACAGGGGGCAGAGACCGGGGAGCTGTTTTTT.

Ten or more counts support this clonotype. The rearrangement links TRBV6-2 or TRBV6-3 to TRBJ2-1; 9 nucleotides agree with TRBD2. The junction had 7 bases not matched to a gene; V was cut back by 2 bases and J by 8 bases. Germline V CDR1 and CDR2: MNHEY, SVGEGT. The CDR3 contains 15 residues. CDR3 in amino acids: CASSYGAGGPHEQFF. The CDR3 DNA is TGTGCCAGCAGTTACGGGGCGGGAGGGCCCCATGAGCAGTTCTTC.

The chain employs TRBV28 and TRBJ2-2; D gene ambiguous. This CDR3 comprises 15 residues. Germline V gene lookup returns CDR1 MDHEN and CDR2 SYDVKM. With 7 bases removed from V and 1 base from J, the gap between germline ends came to 13 bases. Written as DNA, the CDR3 is TGTGCCAGCACCGACGGTAGTGGGAACACCGGGGAGCTGTTTTTT. Protein product: CASTDGSGNTGELFF.

In this sample, this clonotype turned up a few times. V usage is TRBV20-1 and J usage is TRBJ1-5, with a weak D call TRBD1 (6 bases). The CDR3 sequence is 14 residues long. Germline assignment: CDR1 DFQATT and CDR2 SNEGSKA (reference sequence). V was clipped by 2 bases and J by 0 bases, with 8 bases between them. Here the CDR3 reads CSARPGDSNQPQHF. The CDR3 nucleotides read TGCAGTGCTAGACCAGGGGATAGCAATCAGCCCCAGCATTTT.

This chain joins TRBV2 and TRBJ2-5, with D tentatively TRBD2 (6 bases). CDR1 and CDR2 (germline): SNHLY, FYNNEI. Trimming cost V 4 bases and J 0 bases, with 12 bases left between them. The CDR3 is 15 residues long. This CDR3 reads CASSGGESYQETQYF. The DNA for the CDR3 is TGTGCCAGCAGTGGGGGGGAGTCGTACCAAGAGACCCAGTACTTC.

The V gene is TRBV2, the J gene TRBJ1-6; 9 positions match TRBD1. Per germline, CDR1 SNHLY and CDR2 FYNNEI. This CDR3 is built from 19 residues. Trimming removed 0 bases from V and 1 base from J; junction bases left unmatched: 7. The CDR3 coding sequence is TGTGCCAGCAGTGAAGCGCTTCTGACAGGGGGGTCCTATAATTCACCCCTCCACTTT. Translation: CASSEALLTGGSYNSPLHF.

This chain connects TRBV7-2 to TRBJ1-1; D is uncertain. The ends were cut back, 11 bases at V and 0 bases at J, with 7 bases in the middle. The CDR3 consists of 11 residues. Germline CDR1 and CDR2: SGHTA and FQGNSA. The CDR3 region is CAVHLNTEAFF. In nucleotides, the CDR3 is TGTGCCGTACACCTGAACACTGAAGCTTTCTTT.

V gene TRBV24-1 combines with J gene TRBJ2-1; D might be TRBD1 (6 bases). CDR1 KGHDR and CDR2 SFDVKD come from the germline V gene. CDR3 length equals 15 residues. V lost 4 bases, J lost 6 bases, and 15 bases lay in between. In DNA form, the CDR3 reads TGTGCCACCAGTGAATTCCCGACAGGACCCAATGAGCAGTTCTTC. It encodes CATSEFPTGPNEQFF.